The sequence of this T cell receptor beta chain was determined in a study of vaccination effects on CD4 cells after COVID-19. Measured with immunoSEQ multiplex PCR; TCRdb has only the in-frame clones, and not every one. The profile shows over 25,000 clones, almost 75% of them singletons. Viral peptide pools were used in the ViraFEST assay to expand antigen-specific CD4+ T cells, and sequencing came afterward. After roughly 10 days in culture, the CD4+ T cells were isolated. The vaccine given was either BNT162b2 or mRNA-1273, in two doses. Two million PBMC were placed in each well, which was supplemented with approximately 9.2 IU/ml IL-2 and approximately 10 ug/ml peptides. This clone was counted a single time. Its antigen is currently unknown. Sequencing was performed on CD4+ T cells from PBMCs cultured with HCoV-229E spike peptides, taken after COVID-19 vaccination. This sequence was found in a human donor who received a COVID-19 vaccine.

Written as DNA, the CDR3 is TGTGCCAGCAGCTTAGTGCGTGAGACCCAGTACTTC. Its protein product is CASSLVRETQYF. V gene TRBV11-2 combines with J gene TRBJ2-5; D not certain. CDR3 size: 12 residues. V lost 1 base and J lost 5, with 5 bases in between. Germline values: CDR1 SGHAT, CDR2 FQNNGV.